Following are 32 T cell receptor beta chains from one sample sequenced in a study of a mutant IDH1 vaccine in newly diagnosed glioma. The antigens these receptors bind are not known. The time point is: week 47, end of study. Each dose of the vaccine consisted of 300 ug of mutant IDH1 20-mer peptide, with topical imiquimod. Method: immunoSEQ multiplex PCR; TCRdb's copy keeps in-frame clones and lacks some. The repertoire holds about 50,000 clones, with 75% as singletons. The sequencing used PBMCs, collected from a glioma patient whose treatment included an IDH1 peptide vaccine. The receptors here all came from a man aged 50 to 59 with glioma.

This clone was seen only a few times. The chain combines TRBV5-6 with TRBJ2-1; unclear D gene. Deletions cut 3 bases from V and 9 bases from J, with 13 bases between. This CDR3 is built from 13 residues. Per the germline V gene, CDR1 is SGHDT and CDR2 is YYEEEE. CDR3 coding DNA: TGTGCCAGCAGCTGGGGTGGGGTCGGTGAGCAGTTCTTC. Its protein is CASSWGGVGEQFF.

The chain joins TRBV9 to TRBJ1-2, with TRBD1 identical over 8 bases. The germline V gene has CDR1 SGDLS and CDR2 YYNGEE. The CDR3 is 14 residues long. Trimming at V came to 3 bases and at J to 4 bases, leaving 5 bases not matched to a gene. CDR3 sequence (DNA): TGTGCCAGCAGCGGACAGGGGTTCAGCTATGGCTACACCTTC. This translates into CASSGQGFSYGYTF.

This sequence joins TRBV4-3 and TRBJ2-2; D remains unclear. Looked up from germline, CDR1 is LGHNA and CDR2 is YSLEER. Trimming cost V 0 bases and J 11 bases, with 19 bases left between them. The CDR3 loop spans 16 amino acids. CDR3 sequence reads: CASSQDNAPATLELFF. The DNA for the CDR3 is TGCGCCAGCAGCCAAGATAATGCCCCCGCGACCCTCGAGCTGTTTTTT.

V usage is TRBV9 and J usage is TRBJ2-2; 9 bases are a match to TRBD1. The germline V gene has CDR1 SGDLS and CDR2 YYNGEE. The CDR3 covers 17 residues. Trimming removed 3 bases from V and 0 bases from J; junction bases left unmatched: 6. The CDR3 loop reads CASSDDRGSANTGELFF. In DNA form, the CDR3 reads TGTGCCAGCAGCGATGACAGGGGGTCCGCGAACACCGGGGAGCTGTTTTTT.

The chain couples TRBV9 to TRBJ2-2; 12 bases match TRBD2. Looked up from germline, CDR1 is SGDLS and CDR2 is YYNGEE. This CDR3 is 16 amino acids long. J was trimmed by 8 bases and V by 4 bases; bases with no gene match: 9. In nucleotides, the CDR3 is TGTGCCAGCAGCCCGATGCCTAGCGGGGGGGCGGGGGAGCTGTTTTTT. Its protein product is CASSPMPSGGAGELFF.

This clone was seen only a few times. The rearrangement joins TRBV7-2 to TRBJ1-6; D gene uncertain. The CDR3 sequence is 13 residues long. V was pared by 4 bases and J by 10 bases, with 11 bases between. The germline gives CDR1 SGHTA, CDR2 FQGNSA. CDR3 nucleotide sequence: TGTGCCAGCAGCTCGACGAAGGGCTCACCCCTCCACTTT. Its protein is CASSSTKGSPLHF.

This chain joins TRBV5-1 and TRBJ2-3; a possible D gene is TRBD1 (7 bases). The V end was cut by 5 bases, the J end by 3 bases, with 25 bases between. CDR1 is SGHRS, CDR2 YFSETQ, per germline. This CDR3 is 18 amino acids long. Here the CDR3 DNA reads TGCGCCAGCAGGAGAGGGGGCGGGCTGGGGGGCCGAACAGATACGCAGTATTTT. Translating gives CASRRGGGLGGRTDTQYF.

A single count supports this clone. V gene TRBV5-4 combines with J gene TRBJ1-1; D is perhaps TRBD1 (5 bases). This CDR3 is 14 amino acids long. Germline V gene lookup returns CDR1 SGHNT and CDR2 YYREEE (reference sequence). V was pared by 0 bases and J by 4 bases, with 10 bases between. Written as DNA, the CDR3 is TGTGCCAGCAGCTTGGATGGGGGGGGCACTGAAGCTTTCTTT. It codes for CASSLDGGGTEAFF. The full variable domain, with the rest looked up from reference TRBV5-4 and TRBJ1-1, is ETGVTQSPTHLIKTRGQQVTLRCSSQSGHNTVSWYQQALGQGPQFIFQYYREEENGRGNFPPRFSGLQFPNYSSELNVNALELDDSALYLCASSLDGGGTEAFFGQGTRLTVV.

The chain employs TRBV19 and TRBJ2-7, with D possibly TRBD2 on 5 matching bases. V shed 1 base and J shed 0 bases, with 19 bases lying between them. CDR3 length equals 18 residues. Per germline, CDR1 LNHDA and CDR2 SQIVND (reference sequence). The CDR3 DNA follows: TGTGCCAGTAGTATAGCCCTCGGCAGCAGCGGCTTCTCCTACGAGCAGTACTTC. Amino acid sequence: CASSIALGSSGFSYEQYF.

The rearrangement uses TRBV30 and TRBJ1-6; tentatively, D is TRBD1 (6 bases). Trimming removed 0 bases from V and 7 bases from J, with 13 bases in between. Germline CDR1 and CDR2: GTSNPN and SVGIG (reference sequence). This CDR3 is 15 amino acids long. The DNA for the CDR3 is TGTGCCTGGAGTGTACTCGGACAGCCAAATTCACCCCTCCACTTT. Its protein product is CAWSVLGQPNSPLHF.

This clone was found once. The J gene is TRBJ1-1, the V gene TRBV5-1, with D hard to call. The CDR3 totals 15 residues. The V end was cut by 6 bases, the J end by 5 bases, with 20 bases between. In germline, CDR1 is SGHRS, CDR2 YFSETQ. CDR3 in amino acids: CASTLWRVGDTEAFF. The CDR3 region has the DNA TGCGCCAGCACCCTCTGGAGGGTGGGTGATACTGAAGCTTTCTTT.

The V gene is TRBV11-3, the J gene TRBJ2-7, with 7 bases aligning to TRBD1. The V gene's germline CDR1 is SGHNT and CDR2 YENEEA. CDR3 size: 13 residues. V shed 3 bases, J shed 4 bases, and the junction held 3 bases outside the gene matches. Written as DNA, the CDR3 is TGTGCCAGCAGCTTCACGACAGGGTACGAGCAGTACTTC. This translates into CASSFTTGYEQYF.

The chain combines TRBV6-4 with TRBJ2-3; 7 nucleotides agree with TRBD1. Losses at the gene ends were 6 bases for V and 1 base for J; bases not matched to a gene: 1. CDR1 MRHNA and CDR2 SNTAGT come from the germline V gene. This CDR3 is 13 amino acids long. CDR3 sequence reads: CASSGQGTDTQYF. CDR3 in DNA: TGTGCCAGCAGCGGACAGGGCACAGATACGCAGTATTTT.

The chain uses TRBV30 and TRBJ1-5; the D gene is possibly TRBD1 (6 bases). CDR1 and CDR2 (germline): GTSNPN, SVGIG (reference sequence). V lost 1 base to trimming and J lost 5 bases, with 9 bases between them. The CDR3 contains 13 residues. In DNA form, the CDR3 reads TGTGCCTGGAGTGACAGGGTGGATCAGCCCCAGCATTTT. Amino acids: CAWSDRVDQPQHF.

The DNA for the CDR3 is TGCGCCAGCAGCCAAGAATTCTCAGATACGCAGTATTTT. Its translation: CASSQEFSDTQYF. This chain connects TRBV4-3 to TRBJ2-3; no firm D call. The CDR3 totals 13 residues. V dropped 0 bases and J dropped 4 bases, with 5 bases sitting between them. Germline V gives CDR1 LGHNA, CDR2 YSLEER.

The rearrangement joins TRBV4-1 to TRBJ1-2; no clear D. Deletions cut 2 bases from V and 1 base from J, with 17 bases between. This CDR3 contains 17 residues. Germline values: CDR1 MGHRA, CDR2 YSYEKL. The CDR3 sequence is CASSQKADGIYNYGYTF. The CDR3, as DNA: TGCGCCAGCAGCCAAAAAGCGGACGGTATCTATAACTATGGCTACACCTTC.

The chain joins TRBV2 to TRBJ2-7; D unresolved. Germline V lookup: CDR1 SNHLY, CDR2 FYNNEI. V was trimmed by 6 bases and J by 2 bases, leaving 11 bases between them. This CDR3 comprises 13 residues. As DNA, the CDR3 is TGTGCCAGCAGGTTTCGGGCGGCCTACGAGCAGTACTTC. As protein: CASRFRAAYEQYF.

This rearrangement joins TRBV7-3 to TRBJ2-6, with TRBD1 matching over 7 bases. Germline loops: CDR1 SGHTA, CDR2 FQGTGA. J was trimmed by 2 bases and V by 3 bases; bases with no gene match: 4. This CDR3 region has 16 residues. Here the CDR3 DNA reads TGTGCCAGCAGCTTGACAGGGAGCCCTGGGGCCAACGTCCTGACTTTC. It is translated as CASSLTGSPGANVLTF. Variable domain in full (rest from reference TRBV7-3 and TRBJ2-6): GAGVSQTPSNKVTEKGKYVELRCDPISGHTALYWYRQSLGQGPEFLIYFQGTGAADDSGLPNDRFFAVRPEGSVSTLKIQRTERGDSAVYLCASSLTGSPGANVLTFGAGSRLTVL.

The chain uses TRBV30 and TRBJ2-5; 7 nucleotides line up with TRBD1. V trimming: 8 bases; J trimming: 5 bases; junction bases outside the gene matches: 11. Germline V gives CDR1 GTSNPN, CDR2 SVGIG (reference sequence). The CDR3 totals 13 residues. The CDR3 DNA is TGTGCCGTTGTACAGGGGAGCTGGGAGACCCAGTACTTC. Its translation: CAVVQGSWETQYF.

V gene TRBV6-5 combines with J gene TRBJ1-1; D may be TRBD1 (6 bases). Germline V gives CDR1 MNHEY, CDR2 SVGAGI. Trimming removed 1 base from V and 0 bases from J, with 9 bases in between. This CDR3 is built from 15 residues. The CDR3 region has the DNA TGTGCCAGCAGTTACTTTAGGACAGTGAACACTGAAGCTTTCTTT. Amino acids: CASSYFRTVNTEAFF.

This rearrangement joins TRBV5-8 to TRBJ2-7; 9 bases align to TRBD1. This CDR3 spans 14 amino acids. J gave up 2 bases and V 6 bases, and 6 bases lay outside the gene matches. Germline loops: CDR1 SGHTS, CDR2 YDEGEE. The CDR3 loop is CASTRTGETYEQYF. The CDR3 DNA is TGTGCCAGCACCCGGACAGGGGAGACCTACGAGCAGTACTTC.

The genes are TRBV6-5 and TRBJ2-2; maybe TRBD2 (6 bases). Germline V lookup: CDR1 MNHEY, CDR2 SVGAGI. Trimming cost V 10 bases and J 6 bases, with 18 bases left between them. This CDR3 is built from 14 residues. The CDR3 coding sequence is TGTGCCACCACGCTAGCGTCCAAGGCCGGGGAGCTGTTTTTT. It encodes CATTLASKAGELFF.

This rearrangement joins TRBV9 to TRBJ2-1; 8 bases are a match to TRBD2. J was trimmed by 7 bases and V by 6 bases; bases with no gene match: 9. The CDR3 spans 14 residues. The germline V gene encodes CDR1 SGDLS and CDR2 YYNGEE. This CDR3 is CASTPGLEWNEQFF. The CDR3 nucleotides read TGTGCCAGCACCCCGGGACTAGAATGGAATGAGCAGTTCTTC.

The chain links TRBV4-3 to TRBJ2-1; D is ambiguous. The germline V and J ends were trimmed by 4 bases and 2 bases, with 18 bases remaining between them. This CDR3 comprises 17 residues. Germline lookup yields CDR1 LGHNA and CDR2 YSLEER. The DNA for the CDR3 is TGCGCCAGCAGCCGAGAACGCACGGTACCCCCCTACAATGAGCAGTTCTTC. This sequence encodes CASSRERTVPPYNEQFF.

The J gene is TRBJ2-7, the V gene TRBV9; D is ambiguous. The ends were cut back, 2 bases at V and 6 bases at J, with 18 bases in the middle. The CDR3 extends over 15 amino acids. Germline CDR1 is SGDLS and CDR2 is YYNGEE. The CDR3 loop reads CASSVSDGPYGEQYF. The CDR3 DNA sequence: TGTGCCAGCAGCGTCTCCGATGGCCCCTACGGCGAGCAGTACTTC.

The rearrangement uses TRBV6-5 and TRBJ2-7; 8 bases line up with TRBD1. V lost 5 bases and J lost 3; bases outside the gene matches: 6. Germline values: CDR1 MNHEY, CDR2 SVGAGI. The CDR3 loop spans 14 amino acids. CDR3 DNA: TGTGCCAGCAGTCCCCGGACAGGGAACTACGAGCAGTACTTC. Protein sequence: CASSPRTGNYEQYF.

The chain is built from TRBV6-6 and TRBJ1-2; D is unclear. The V gene lost 0 bases and the J gene lost 3 bases, with 11 bases spanning the gap. This CDR3 is built from 15 residues. CDR1 MNHNY and CDR2 SVGAGI come from the germline V gene (reference sequence). In DNA form, the CDR3 reads TGTGCCAGCAGTTACTCGTCGGAGTATGACTATGGCTACACCTTC. It translates to CASSYSSEYDYGYTF.

The chain joins TRBV30 to TRBJ2-1; weak D call: TRBD2 (5 bases). Germline V gene data show CDR1 as GTSNPN and CDR2 as SVGIG (reference sequence). This CDR3 has 15 residues. Trimming shortened V by 0 bases and J by 0 bases, and 9 bases separated the two germline ends. The CDR3 spells CAWSVIGSSYNEQFF. The CDR3 bases are TGTGCCTGGAGTGTAATTGGGAGCTCCTACAATGAGCAGTTCTTC. Full variable domain (remainder filled in from reference TRBV30 and TRBJ2-1): SQTIHQWPATLVQPVGSPLSLECTVEGTSNPNLYWYRQAAGRGLQLLFYSVGIGQISSEVPQNLSASRPQDRQFILSSKKLLLSDSGFYLCAWSVIGSSYNEQFFGPGTRLTVL.

The chain recombines TRBV4-1 with TRBJ1-5; TRBD1 agrees at 7 bases. V lost 0 bases to trimming and J lost 4 bases; unmatched junction nucleotides: 6. The length of the CDR3 is 16 residues. CDR1 and CDR2 from the germline V gene are MGHRA and YSYEKL. CDR3 residues: CASSQDPGQKNQPQHF. As DNA, the CDR3 is TGCGCCAGCAGCCAAGATCCGGGACAGAAAAATCAGCCCCAGCATTTT.

The chain links TRBV5-4 to TRBJ2-1; possibly TRBD2 for D (7 bases). The V end was cut by 4 bases, the J end by 5 bases, with 19 bases between. The CDR3 is 16 amino acids. Per the germline V gene, CDR1 is SGHNT and CDR2 is YYREEE (reference sequence). In DNA form, the CDR3 reads TGTGCCAGCAGCATCAGGGGAGGGAATCGGGACAATGAGCAGTTCTTC. This codes for CASSIRGGNRDNEQFF.

V gene TRBV9 combines with J gene TRBJ2-1, with 8 bases that match TRBD1. Trimming cost V 5 bases and J 3 bases; bases outside gene matches: 7. CDR3 length: 15 amino acids. CDR1 is SGDLS and CDR2 is YYNGEE in the germline V gene. CDR3 protein: CASSPGTGFYNEQFF. CDR3 nucleotide sequence: TGTGCCAGCAGTCCGGGGACAGGATTCTACAATGAGCAGTTCTTC.

This chain joins TRBV9 and TRBJ2-3, with TRBD2 matching 12 bases. The CDR3 is 17 residues long. V was clipped by 4 bases and J by 0 bases; unmatched bases: 6. CDR1 SGDLS and CDR2 YYNGEE come from the germline V gene. CDR3 bases: TGTGCCAGCAGCATCGGACTAGCGGGGTCTAGCACAGATACGCAGTATTTT. This sequence encodes CASSIGLAGSSTDTQYF.